Listed below are T cell receptor beta chains from one sample, sequenced in a study of T cells in localized non-small cell lung cancer. Assay: immunoSEQ multiplex PCR; the TCRdb copy retains only in-frame clones and omits some. The sample has roughly 50,000 clones, approximately 91% seen once. Sequencing was performed on peripheral blood, taken before any cancer treatment. These receptors all come from a man aged 40-75 years with stage I lung adenocarcinoma. Each CDR3 is given without its conserved first and last residue.

v_call	j_call	cdr3_aa
TRBV6-1	TRBJ2-3	ASSERTGGARDTQY
TRBV5-1	TRBJ1-1	ASSYRDRALRTEAF
TRBV5-1	TRBJ2-5	ASALGQGGFQETQY
TRBV11-2	TRBJ2-1	ASSLTAGEQF
TRBV29-1	TRBJ1-1	SVREKGGTTEAF
TRBV7-9	TRBJ2-1	ASSLEGSGLNEQF
TRBV27	TRBJ2-7	ASSLGAGWAHEQY
TRBV7-9	TRBJ2-3	ASSDLLGRADTQY
TRBV7-3	TRBJ2-1	ASSYSGRPSNEQF
TRBV28	TRBJ2-7	ASSLAGASSYEQY
TRBV6-1	TRBJ2-7	ASQRGGYEQY